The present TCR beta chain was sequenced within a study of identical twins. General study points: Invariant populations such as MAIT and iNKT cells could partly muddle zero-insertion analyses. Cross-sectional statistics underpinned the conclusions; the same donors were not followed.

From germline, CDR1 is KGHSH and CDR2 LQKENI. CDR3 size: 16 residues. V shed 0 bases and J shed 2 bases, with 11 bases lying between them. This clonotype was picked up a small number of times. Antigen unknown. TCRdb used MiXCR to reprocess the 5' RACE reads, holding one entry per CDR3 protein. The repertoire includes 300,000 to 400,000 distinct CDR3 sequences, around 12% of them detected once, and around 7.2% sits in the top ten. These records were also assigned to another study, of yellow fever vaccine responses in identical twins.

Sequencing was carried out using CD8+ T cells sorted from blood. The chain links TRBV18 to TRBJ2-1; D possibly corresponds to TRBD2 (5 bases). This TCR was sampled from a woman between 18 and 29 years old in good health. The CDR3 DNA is TGTGCCAGCTCACCACCGATGGCGGGTACCTACAATGAGCAGTTCTTC. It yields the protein CASSPPMAGTYNEQFF.